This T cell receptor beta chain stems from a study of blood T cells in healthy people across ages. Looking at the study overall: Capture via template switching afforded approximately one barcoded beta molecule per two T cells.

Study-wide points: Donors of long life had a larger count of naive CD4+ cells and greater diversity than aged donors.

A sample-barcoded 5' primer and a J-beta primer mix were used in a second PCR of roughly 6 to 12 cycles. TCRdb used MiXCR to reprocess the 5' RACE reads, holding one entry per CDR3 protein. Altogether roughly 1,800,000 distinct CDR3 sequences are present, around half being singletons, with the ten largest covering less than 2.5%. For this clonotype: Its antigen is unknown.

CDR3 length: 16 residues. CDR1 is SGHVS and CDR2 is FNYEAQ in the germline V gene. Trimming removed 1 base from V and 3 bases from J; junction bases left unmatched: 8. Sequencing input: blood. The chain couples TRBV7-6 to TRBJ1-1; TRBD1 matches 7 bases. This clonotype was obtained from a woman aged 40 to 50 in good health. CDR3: CASSLGPQGVDTEAFF. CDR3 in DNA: TGTGCCAGCAGCTTAGGTCCCCAGGGGGTGGACACTGAAGCTTTCTTT.